The next 15 T cell receptor beta chains were all read from a single sample in a study of cytomegalovirus exposure and HLA in healthy donors. PCR was performed using 60 Vbeta and 13 Jbeta primers. Measured with immunoSEQ multiplex PCR; TCRdb has only the in-frame clones, and not every one. This sample has 100,000 or so clones, with 70% to 75% found just once. The sequencing input was PBMCs. Every receptor here comes from a man aged 40-49 years in good health and CMV-seronegative.

The chain uses TRBV4-3 and TRBJ2-4; TRBD1 might be the D (6 bases). This CDR3 has 13 amino acids. Trimming cost V 3 bases and J 8 bases, with 11 bases left between them. Per germline, CDR1 LGHNA and CDR2 YSLEER. The CDR3 is CASSQTEGDIQYF. The CDR3 bases are TGCGCCAGCAGCCAGACCGAGGGGGACATTCAGTACTTC.

Points on this clone: Other DNA sequences from this sample encode an identical CDR3 as well. The chain combines TRBV5-1 with TRBJ2-2; 7 bases agree with TRBD2. This CDR3 has 13 residues. The germline V gene has CDR1 SGHRS and CDR2 YFSETQ. V gave up 3 bases and J gave up 5 bases; unmatched junction bases: 1. The CDR3 region is CASSWEGTGELFF. In DNA form, the CDR3 reads TGCGCCAGCAGCTGGGAGGGGACCGGGGAGCTGTTTTTT.

The V and J genes are TRBV18 and TRBJ1-3; 7 nucleotides agree with TRBD1. The germline CDR1 and CDR2 sequences are KGHSH and LQKENI. There are 15 residues in the CDR3. Trimming cost V 5 bases and J 0 bases; bases outside gene matches: 4. The CDR3 loop reads CASSDRVSSGNTIYF. In nucleotides, the CDR3 is TGTGCCAGCTCAGACAGGGTATCCTCTGGAAACACCATATATTTT. Full variable domain (outside the CDR3, taken from reference TRBV18 and TRBJ1-3): NAGVMQNPRHLVRRRGQEARLRCSPMKGHSHVYWYRQLPEEGLKFMVYLQKENIIDESGMPKERFSAEFPKEGPSILRIQQVVRGDSAAYFCASSDRVSSGNTIYFGEGSWLTVV.

This sequence joins TRBV27 and TRBJ1-1, with D possibly matching TRBD1 (6 bases). The length of the CDR3 is 17 residues. The V end was cut by 5 bases, the J end by 1 base, with 20 bases between. The germline CDR1 and CDR2 sequences are MNHEY and SMNVEV (reference sequence). The chain's CDR3 is CASSATGQAVRNTEAFF. The CDR3 coding sequence is TGTGCCAGCAGTGCCACAGGGCAGGCGGTGAGGAACACTGAAGCTTTCTTT.

J is TRBJ2-1 and V is TRBV28, with 11 bases matching TRBD1. J lost 5 bases, V lost 5 bases, and 17 bases had no gene match. Germline V gene lookup returns CDR1 MDHEN and CDR2 SYDVKM. This CDR3 has 19 amino acids. CDR3 in DNA: TGTGCCAGCAGTCTGTGGAACACTTCCGGGACAGGGGGGAACAATGAGCAGTTCTTC. It codes for CASSLWNTSGTGGNNEQFF.

The V and J genes are TRBV13 and TRBJ2-5, with 13 nucleotides matching TRBD2. V gave up 5 bases and J gave up 5 bases; unmatched junction bases: 8. CDR3 length: 16 residues. CDR1 is PRHDT and CDR2 is FYEKMQ in the germline V gene (reference sequence). The CDR3 loop is CASSLRTSGGAETQYF. The CDR3 DNA reads as TGTGCCAGCAGCCTACGGACTAGCGGGGGAGCCGAGACCCAGTACTTC.

The chain has TRBV13 and TRBJ1-2; D is perhaps TRBD1 (5 bases). With 2 bases removed from V and 2 bases from J, the gap between germline ends came to 9 bases. CDR3 size: 14 residues. Germline V gene data show CDR1 as PRHDT and CDR2 as FYEKMQ (reference sequence). The CDR3 spells CASSLSSGNYGYTF. The DNA for the CDR3 is TGTGCCAGCAGCTTATCGTCAGGGAACTATGGCTACACCTTC.

The chain has TRBV7-2 and TRBJ1-1, with D hard to call. Germline CDR1 SGHTA, CDR2 FQGNSA. The CDR3 runs to 15 residues. Trimming stripped 5 bases from V and 0 bases from J, with 13 bases between. The CDR3 reads CASSPRSGLNTEAFF. CDR3 DNA: TGTGCCAGCAGCCCCCGGAGCGGCCTGAACACTGAAGCTTTCTTT.

The V and J genes are TRBV7-9 and TRBJ1-6, with 9 bases fitting TRBD1. This CDR3 is 17 amino acids long. In germline, CDR1 is SEHNR, CDR2 FQNEAQ (reference sequence). V dropped 2 bases and J dropped 2; count of bases not matched to a gene: 4. In nucleotides, the CDR3 is TGTGCCAGCAGCTTAACCCGACAGGGGGCCTATAATTCACCCCTCCACTTT. Translating it yields CASSLTRQGAYNSPLHF.

The V call is TRBV15, the J call TRBJ2-5; weak D call: TRBD2 (6 bases). Trimming took 1 base from V and 5 from J, leaving 17 bases between them. CDR3 size: 16 residues. Per germline, CDR1 LNHNV and CDR2 YYDKDF (reference sequence). The CDR3 loop reads CATSRGTAGLGETQYF. The CDR3 bases are TGTGCCACCAGCAGAGGAACGGCGGGGCTGGGGGAGACCCAGTACTTC.

There are a few counts of this clone. This chain uses TRBV11-1 with TRBJ2-1; D ambiguous. CDR3 size: 14 residues. The germline V gene encodes CDR1 SGHAT and CDR2 FQDESV (reference sequence). Trimming took 3 bases from V and 0 from J, leaving 6 bases between them. The chain's CDR3 is CASSFAGSYNEQFF. CDR3 coding DNA: TGTGCCAGCAGCTTTGCAGGCTCCTACAATGAGCAGTTCTTC.

V is TRBV6-4 and J is TRBJ2-7; D gene uncertain. CDR3 size: 13 residues. The V end was cut by 0 bases, the J end by 7 bases, with 10 bases between. From germline, CDR1 is MRHNA and CDR2 SNTAGT. Here the CDR3 DNA reads TGTGCCAGCAGTGACTCACCGCTAGGAGAGCAGTACTTC. It codes for CASSDSPLGEQYF.

V and J are TRBV11-2 and TRBJ2-1; 8 bases match TRBD2. Germline V gene data show CDR1 as SGHAT and CDR2 as FQNNGV. This CDR3 spans 15 amino acids. Trimming at V came to 1 base and at J to 7 bases, leaving 6 bases not matched to a gene. The CDR3 DNA is TGTGCCAGCAGCTTAGTTCTTAGCGGGGTGAATGAGCAGTTCTTC. Protein: CASSLVLSGVNEQFF.

This clone was counted between two and nine times. DNA of the CDR3: TGCGCCAGCAGCGAGGTGGTTGGACAGCCCCAGCATTTT. It encodes CASSEVVGQPQHF. The gene calls are TRBV5-1 and TRBJ1-5; D gene unclear. The CDR3 runs to 13 residues. V lost 4 bases and J 7 bases, leaving 12 bases between the germline ends. Per germline, CDR1 SGHRS and CDR2 YFSETQ.

This sequence joins TRBV20-1 and TRBJ2-5; 8 nucleotides agree with TRBD1. Germline CDR1 DFQATT, CDR2 SNEGSKA (reference sequence). V lost 7 bases, J lost 4 bases, and 2 bases stayed unmatched. The CDR3 spans 11 residues. The CDR3 coding sequence is TGCAGTGGGACAGGGAGAGAGACCCAGTACTTC. Amino acid sequence: CSGTGRETQYF.